This is a list of T cell receptor beta chains from one sample in a study of T cells in Graves' hyperthyroidism and ophthalmopathy. MiXCR, run by TCRdb on the multiplex PCR reads, gives a single entry per CDR3 protein. The table records about 770,000 distinct CDR3 sequences, approximately 18% of them present only once. Sequencing was performed on blood. Receptors were obtained from a woman aged 45-65 years with Graves' hyperthyroidism that later progressed to Graves' ophthalmopathy. The CDR3 runs from the conserved cysteine through the conserved F or W. D genes are given only for firm matches. Expanded clones are given a class, and other clones once, few, many or no size at all.

clone_size j_call d_call v_call cdr3_nt cdr3_aa
many TRBJ1-6 NA TRBV3-1 TGTGCCAGCAGCCAAGTCGTGGAGGCGGCACCCCTCCACTTT CASSQVVEAAPLHF
many TRBJ1-5 NA TRBV12-3/TRBV12-4 TGTGCCAGCAGTTTAGAATTGGCCGATCAGCCCCAGCATTTT CASSLELADQPQHF
NA TRBJ1-1 NA TRBV18 TGTGCCAGCTCACCGGAAGGGTCTATGGTAACGGCTGAAGCTTTCTTT CASSPEGSMVTAEAFF
NA TRBJ2-1 NA TRBV9 TGTGCCAGCAGCGTAGTGGGGTCTGAGCAGTTCTTC CASSVVGSEQFF
NA TRBJ1-6 NA TRBV7-6 TGTGCCAGCAGCTTAGATCGTAGGGCTACTTCACCCCTCCACTTT CASSLDRRATSPLHF
many TRBJ1-6 NA TRBV7-9 TGTGCCAGCAGCTTAAGCGGACAAGGGCAAAGGGATAATTCACCCCTCCACTTT CASSLSGQGQRDNSPLHF
few TRBJ2-7 TRBD2 TRBV7-2 TGTGCCAGCAGCTTAACGTTGGGAGTTCTAGCGGGAGACACCTACGAGCAGTACTTC CASSLTLGVLAGDTYEQYF
NA TRBJ1-2 TRBD1 TRBV6-1 TGTGCCAGCAAAGAGACAGGGGGAAGGGGCTACACCTTC CASKETGGRGYTF
many TRBJ2-1 TRBD2 TRBV3-1 TGTGCCAGCAGCCAGGCGGGGGGCGGGGGGCGCTCCTACAATGAGCAGTTCTTC CASSQAGGGGRSYNEQFF
NA TRBJ1-4 NA TRBV20-1 TGCAGTGCTAGAGAGGGGGTAGCTAATGAAAAACTGTTTTTT CSAREGVANEKLFF
few TRBJ2-1 NA TRBV27 TGTGCCAGCAGTCTCAGGGCCTCTGAGCAGTTCTTC CASSLRASEQFF
many TRBJ1-1 TRBD1 TRBV3-1 TGTGCCAGCAGCCATCAGGGGGAGTACACTGAAGCTTTCTTT CASSHQGEYTEAFF
many TRBJ1-2 NA TRBV6-1 TGTGCCAGCAGTGGATCTTGGGGGCGAAGCTATGGCTACACCTTC CASSGSWGRSYGYTF
many TRBJ2-5 NA TRBV7-3 TGTGCCAGCAGACCCGGACAGACCCACCAAGAGACCCAGTACTTC CASRPGQTHQETQYF
many TRBJ2-5 TRBD1 TRBV20-1 TGCAGTGCTATTCGACGGGACAGGGATCAAGAGACCCAGTACTTC CSAIRRDRDQETQYF
many TRBJ1-1 NA TRBV5-1 TGCGCCAGCAGCTTGGAGGTTCCATTCGGGGCTTTCTTT CASSLEVPFGAFF
NA TRBJ2-2 NA TRBV14 TGTGCCAGTGGTCGACTTGCGAACACCGGGGAGCTGTTTTTT CASGRLANTGELFF
NA TRBJ2-7 NA TRBV5-1 TGTGCCAGCAGTGCGGACAGTCCCTACGAGCAGTACTTC CASSADSPYEQYF
many TRBJ1-1 NA TRBV11-3 TGTGCCAGCAGCTTAGCAGGACAAAACACTGAAGCTTTCTTT CASSLAGQNTEAFF
few TRBJ1-5 NA TRBV19 TGTGCCAGTAGTAGGGGGTCGGAGCCCCAGCATTTT CASSRGSEPQHF
NA TRBJ2-7 NA TRBV7-9 TGTGCCAGCAGCTTAGCGCAGCGGGAGCAGTACTTC CASSLAQREQYF
few TRBJ1-5 NA TRBV13 TGTGCCAGCAGCCAAAGGGAAAATCAGCCCCAGCATTTT CASSQRENQPQHF
NA TRBJ2-1 TRBD2 TRBV11-3 TGTGCCAGCAGCCCCGGAGCGGGGGGGAGGAATGAGCAGTTCTTC CASSPGAGGRNEQFF
NA TRBJ2-7 NA TRBV5-1 TGCGCCAGCAGCTTGGGAGTTCAGAAATCCTACGAGCAGTACTTC CASSLGVQKSYEQYF
NA TRBJ2-4 TRBD2 TRBV20-1 TGCAGTGCTAGTTCCAGCGGGGGGGAGAAAAACATTCAGTACTTC CSASSSGGEKNIQYF
many TRBJ2-5 NA TRBV5-1 TGCGCCAGCAGCTTTGGCCCCAGGGAAGGGGAGACCCAGTACTTC CASSFGPREGETQYF
NA TRBJ2-1 NA TRBV5-8 TGTGCCAGCAGCTTGGCCGGGAGTAATGAGCAGTTCTTC CASSLAGSNEQFF
NA TRBJ2-1 NA TRBV7-7 TGTGCTAGCAGTCTCCCAGGGCGGGGAGCGGAGCAGTTCTTC CASSLPGRGAEQFF
NA TRBJ2-1 NA TRBV6-2/TRBV6-3 TGTGCCAGCATCCAACAGGGGACTGGCTACAATGAGCAGTTCTTC CASIQQGTGYNEQFF
NA TRBJ1-4 NA TRBV4-1 TGCGCCAGCAGCCAAACCCCTCCGGCAACTAATGAAAAACTGTTTTTT CASSQTPPATNEKLFF
many TRBJ2-7 NA TRBV11-2 TGTGCCAGCAGCTTAGATCACTGGGAAGGGGAGCAGTACTTC CASSLDHWEGEQYF
many TRBJ1-1 NA TRBV3-1 TGTGCCAGCAGCCGACGAGGGGACGCTGAAGCTTTCTTT CASSRRGDAEAFF
many TRBJ2-3 NA TRBV7-3 TGTGCCAGCAGCAGACGGCAGGGGCGCACAGATACGCAGTATTTT CASSRRQGRTDTQYF
many TRBJ1-6 NA TRBV7-2 TGTGCCAGCAGTCCGGTCGTGAATTCACCCCTCCACTTT CASSPVVNSPLHF
many TRBJ2-3 NA TRBV2 TGTGCCAGCACCACTAGCACAGATACGCAGTATTTT CASTTSTDTQYF
NA TRBJ2-7 TRBD1 TRBV27 TGTGCCAGCAGGGACAGGGGGTCTTACGAGCAGTACTTC CASRDRGSYEQYF
many TRBJ2-7 TRBD2 TRBV11-2 TGTGCCAGCAGCTCAACCCGTCCTAGCGGGGGGGCCCACGAGCAGTACTTC CASSSTRPSGGAHEQYF